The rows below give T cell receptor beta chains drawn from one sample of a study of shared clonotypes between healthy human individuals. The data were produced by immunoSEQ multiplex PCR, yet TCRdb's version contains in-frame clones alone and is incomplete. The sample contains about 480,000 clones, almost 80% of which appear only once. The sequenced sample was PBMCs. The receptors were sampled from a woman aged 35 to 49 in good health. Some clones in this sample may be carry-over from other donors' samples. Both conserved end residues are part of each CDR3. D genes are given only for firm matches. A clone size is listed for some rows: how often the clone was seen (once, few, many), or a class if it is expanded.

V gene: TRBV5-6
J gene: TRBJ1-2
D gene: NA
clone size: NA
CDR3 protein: CASSRTDPGGYTF
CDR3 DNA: TGTGCCAGCAGCCGCACGGACCCCGGTGGCTACACCTTC

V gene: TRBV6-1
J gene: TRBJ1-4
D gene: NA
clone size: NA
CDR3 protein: CASHTGRKYEKLFF
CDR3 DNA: TGTGCCAGCCATACAGGGAGGAAGTATGAAAAACTGTTTTTT

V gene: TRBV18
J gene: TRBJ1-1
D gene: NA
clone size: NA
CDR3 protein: CASSQIDTEAFF
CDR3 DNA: TGTGCCAGCTCACAGATTGACACTGAAGCTTTCTTT

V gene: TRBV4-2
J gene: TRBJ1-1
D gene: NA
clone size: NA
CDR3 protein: CAGSQVRGRETEAFF
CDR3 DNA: TGTGCCGGCAGCCAAGTGAGAGGGAGGGAGACTGAAGCTTTCTTT

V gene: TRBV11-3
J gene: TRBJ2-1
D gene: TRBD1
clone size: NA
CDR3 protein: CASSFDGQGGEQFF
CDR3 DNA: TGTGCCAGCAGCTTTGATGGACAGGGTGGTGAGCAGTTCTTC

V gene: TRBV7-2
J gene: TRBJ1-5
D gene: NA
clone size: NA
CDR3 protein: CASSPFVGSNQPQHF
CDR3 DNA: TGTGCCAGCAGCCCTTTTGTAGGGAGCAATCAGCCCCAGCATTTT

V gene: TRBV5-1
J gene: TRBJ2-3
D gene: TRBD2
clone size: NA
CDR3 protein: CASSLAGGDTQYF
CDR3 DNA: TGCGCCAGCAGCTTAGCGGGAGGGGATACGCAGTATTTT

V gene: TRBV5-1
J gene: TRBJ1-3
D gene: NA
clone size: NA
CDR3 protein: CASSSKPRTNSGNTIYF
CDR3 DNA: TGCGCCAGCAGCTCAAAGCCTAGAACTAACTCTGGAAACACCATATATTTT

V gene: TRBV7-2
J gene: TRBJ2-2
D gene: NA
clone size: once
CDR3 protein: CASSPGRTGELFF
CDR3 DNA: TGTGCCAGCAGCCCGGGAAGGACCGGGGAGCTGTTTTTT

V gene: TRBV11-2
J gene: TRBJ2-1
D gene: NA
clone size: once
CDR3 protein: CASSLVASSGAKAQFF
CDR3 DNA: TGTGCCAGCAGCTTAGTAGCGTCTAGTGGGGCTAAGGCGCAGTTCTTC

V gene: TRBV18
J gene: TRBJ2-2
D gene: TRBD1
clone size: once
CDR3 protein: CASSPPRTGDTGELFF
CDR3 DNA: TGTGCCAGCTCACCACCTAGGACAGGGGACACCGGGGAGCTGTTTTTT

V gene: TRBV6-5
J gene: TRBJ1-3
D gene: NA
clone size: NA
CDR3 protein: CASKGTGNTIYF
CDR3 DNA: TGTGCCAGCAAGGGGACTGGAAACACCATATATTTT

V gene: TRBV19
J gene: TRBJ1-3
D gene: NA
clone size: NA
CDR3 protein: CASVSDNFGRTAGNTIYF
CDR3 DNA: TGTGCCAGCGTCTCGGACAACTTTGGACGGACGGCTGGAAACACCATATATTTT

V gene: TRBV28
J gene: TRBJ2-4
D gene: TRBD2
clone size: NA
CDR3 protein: CASSPGLAGDLAKNIQYF
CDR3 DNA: TGTGCCAGCAGTCCGGGACTAGCGGGGGATCTAGCCAAAAACATTCAGTACTTC

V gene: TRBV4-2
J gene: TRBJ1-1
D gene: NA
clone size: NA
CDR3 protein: CASSPQGLELSNTEAFF
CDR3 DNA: TGTGCCAGCAGCCCCCAGGGTCTGGAACTTTCGAACACTGAAGCTTTCTTT

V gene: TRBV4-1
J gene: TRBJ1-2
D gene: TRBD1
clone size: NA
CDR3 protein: CASSQDQTGRNKGYTF
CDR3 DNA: TGCGCCAGCAGCCAAGACCAGACAGGGAGGAATAAGGGCTACACCTTC

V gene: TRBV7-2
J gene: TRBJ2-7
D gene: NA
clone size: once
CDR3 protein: CASSLSAYEQYF
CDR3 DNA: TGTGCCAGCAGCTTATCGGCCTACGAGCAGTACTTC

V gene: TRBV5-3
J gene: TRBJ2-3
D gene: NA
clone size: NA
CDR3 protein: CARSLVRESTDTQYF
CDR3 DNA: TGTGCCAGAAGCTTGGTCAGGGAGAGCACAGATACGCAGTATTTT

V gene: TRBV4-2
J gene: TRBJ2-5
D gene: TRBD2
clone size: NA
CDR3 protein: CASSQDGGGKETQYF
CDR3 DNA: TGTGCCAGCAGCCAAGATGGGGGGGGAAAAGAGACCCAGTACTTC

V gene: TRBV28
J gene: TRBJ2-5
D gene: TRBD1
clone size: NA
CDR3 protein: CASSYLTGRREETQYF
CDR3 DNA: TGTGCCAGCAGTTATCTGACAGGGCGTAGAGAGGAGACCCAGTACTTC

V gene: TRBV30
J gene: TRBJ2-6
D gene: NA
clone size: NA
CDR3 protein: CAGRQAGANVLTF
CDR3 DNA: TGTGCCGGGAGACAGGCTGGGGCCAACGTCCTGACTTTC

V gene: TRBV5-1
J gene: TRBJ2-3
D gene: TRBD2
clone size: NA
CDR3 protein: CASSLVAGAGDTQYF
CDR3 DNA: TGCGCCAGCAGCTTGGTAGCGGGAGCTGGAGATACGCAGTATTTT

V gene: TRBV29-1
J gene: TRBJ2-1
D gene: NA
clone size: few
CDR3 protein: CSVRQGSSYNEQFF
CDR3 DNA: TGCAGCGTTAGGCAGGGGTCCTCCTACAATGAGCAGTTCTTC

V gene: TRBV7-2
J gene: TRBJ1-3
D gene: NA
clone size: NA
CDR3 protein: CASSLVRSGNTIYF
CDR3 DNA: TGTGCCAGCAGCCTAGTACGCTCTGGAAACACCATATATTTT

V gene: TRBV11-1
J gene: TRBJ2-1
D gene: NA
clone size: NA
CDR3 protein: CASSSSPGTRLFF
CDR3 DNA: TGTGCCAGCAGCTCCTCTCCCGGGACCCGCCTGTTCTTC

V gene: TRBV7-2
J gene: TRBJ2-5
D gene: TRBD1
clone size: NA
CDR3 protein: CASNKGQGLLETQYF
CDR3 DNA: TGTGCCAGCAACAAAGGACAGGGGTTGTTGGAGACCCAGTACTTC

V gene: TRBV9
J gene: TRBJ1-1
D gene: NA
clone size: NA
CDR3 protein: CASMQGTRLNF
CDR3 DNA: TGTGCCAGCATGCAGGGGACTAGACTTAATTTT

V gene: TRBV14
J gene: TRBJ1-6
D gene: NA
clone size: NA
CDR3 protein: CASSQEGSPLHF
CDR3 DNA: TGTGCCAGCAGCCAAGAAGGATCACCCCTCCACTTT

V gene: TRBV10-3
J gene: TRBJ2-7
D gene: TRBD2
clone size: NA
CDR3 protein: CAISFLPSLARVGYEQYF
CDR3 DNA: TGTGCCATCAGTTTTCTCCCCTCACTAGCGCGGGTTGGGTACGAGCAGTACTTC

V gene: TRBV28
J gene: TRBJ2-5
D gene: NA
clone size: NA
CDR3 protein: CASSFQQETQYF
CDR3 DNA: TGTGCCAGCAGTTTTCAGCAAGAGACCCAGTACTTC

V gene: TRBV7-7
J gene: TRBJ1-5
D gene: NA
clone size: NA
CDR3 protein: CANVTNSNQPQHF
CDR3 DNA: TGTGCCAACGTTACAAATAGCAATCAGCCCCAGCATTTT

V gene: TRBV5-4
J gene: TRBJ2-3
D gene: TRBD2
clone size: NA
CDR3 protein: CASSLNSGGTDTQYF
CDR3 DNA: TGTGCCAGCAGCTTGAATAGCGGGGGCACAGATACGCAGTATTTT

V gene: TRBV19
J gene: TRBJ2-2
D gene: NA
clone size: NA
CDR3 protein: CASSTGNTGELFF
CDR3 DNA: TGTGCCAGTAGCACAGGGAACACCGGGGAGCTGTTTTTT

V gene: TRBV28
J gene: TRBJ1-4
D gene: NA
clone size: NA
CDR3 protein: CASSLWGLDEKLFF
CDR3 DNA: TGTGCCAGCAGTTTATGGGGGTTAGACGAAAAACTGTTTTTT